Described below is a single TCR beta chain sequence and its context. Its antigen is still unknown. The data stem from a study of T cells expressing NK-cell markers. Regarding the study as a whole: It remained uncertain whether the expanded NKG2C+ T cell clones were specific for HCMV antigens.

Germline CDR1 SGHTA, CDR2 FQGTGA. The CDR3 has 15 residues. Reanalyzing the 5' RACE reads, TCRdb keeps one entry per CDR3 protein, without DNA. This table lists about 550,000 distinct CDR3 sequences. Specimen: blood T cells: a sorted CD56 or NKG2C T cell subset, CD4+ or CD8+ T cells, or bulk PBMC T cells (not recorded which). This sequence originates from a man aged 18 to 30 in good health. This chain connects TRBV7-3 to TRBJ2-1; TCRdb's D call of TRBD2 is untestable without DNA. The CDR3 sequence is CASSALAGPYNEQFF.